This T cell receptor beta chain was observed in a study of Ad26.COV2.S vaccination and SARS-CoV-2 variants. Looking at the study overall: Intramuscularly, Ad26.COV2.S was given either once or twice, 56 days apart.

Sample treatment: around 19 received Ad26.COV2.S at low or high dose, single or two shots; 5 received placebo; per-sample allocation not given. Samples analyzed were those drawn on day 63 after the first vaccine or placebo injection. Its platform was an Ad26 vector, and its expressed antigen was Wuhan-strain SARS-CoV-2 spike. Turning to this clone: Its cognate antigen is unknown.

Germline V gives CDR1 MNHEY, CDR2 SMNVEV (reference sequence). V was cut by 4 bases and J by 5 bases, with 5 bases left in between. This CDR3 has 11 residues. Some clones are missing from TCRdb's copy, which holds only in-frame ones; the method was immunoSEQ multiplex PCR. The data contain under 500,000 clones, around 92% of them seen just once; the ten biggest clones take up about 1.7%. Study-level points and caveats: Non-spike TCR breadth showed similarity between vaccine and placebo recipients. Vaccinees reportedly had broad spike-specific CD8+ and CD4+ T cell responses.

The chain uses TRBV27 and TRBJ1-2; D uncertain. This sequence originates from a person aged 18-60 years who received the Ad26.COV2.S COVID-19 vaccine or a placebo. The sequences come from peripheral blood, collected in a trial of Ad26.COV2.S vaccine versus placebo. The chain's CDR3 is CASSSYYGYTF. The CDR3 bases are TGTGCCAGCAGTTCCTATTATGGCTACACCTTC.